This TCR beta chain was captured by sequencing in a study of response to subunit inactivated influenza vaccine. Broader study findings: Authors suggested each seasonal flu vaccination may recruit only limited numbers of new T cells.

A note on this clonotype: Its antigen is currently unknown.

TCRdb reprocessed the RT-PCR reads with MiXCR, giving one entry per CDR3 protein. The sample yields around 530,000 distinct CDR3 sequences, approximately 15% seen once. Trimming shortened V by 2 bases and J by 2 bases, and 13 bases separated the two germline ends. CDR3 size: 14 residues. CDR1 and CDR2 from the germline V gene are SQVTM and ANQGSEA. J is TRBJ2-7 and V is TRBV29-1; no clear D. The receptor was isolated from a man between 50 and 75 years old who received an inactivated influenza vaccine. This specimen consisted of CD4+ T cells sorted from PBMCs, obtained around 25 months after vaccination. CDR3 amino acids: CSVEQGRGAYEQYF. CDR3 coding DNA: TGCAGCGTTGAACAAGGCCGTGGGGCCTACGAGCAGTACTTC.